Each of the 29 T cell receptor beta chains below was sequenced from the same sample in a study of OX40 agonist ivuxolimab in advanced cancers. TCRdb keeps only in-frame clones here, not all; method: immunoSEQ multiplex PCR. The table records roughly 56,000 clones, approximately 86% of them present only once. This specimen was CD4+ or CD8+ T cells sorted from blood, taken in a trial of the OX40 agonist ivuxolimab. The receptors shown here come from an adult with an advanced solid tumor such as melanoma, head and neck, liver or kidney cancer.

The chain employs TRBV5-1 and TRBJ2-1, with D possibly matching TRBD2 (5 bases). In germline, CDR1 is SGHRS, CDR2 YFSETQ. CDR3 length: 16 amino acids. Trimming left V 0 bases short and J 6 bases short, with 16 bases between. The CDR3 bases are TGCGCCAGCAGCTTGGCCCCCAGCGGAACCCTCAATGAGCAGTTCTTC. Its translation is CASSLAPSGTLNEQFF. Together with reference TRBV5-1 and TRBJ2-1, the CDR3 gives the full variable domain: KAGVTQTPRYLIKTRGQQVTLSCSPISGHRSVSWYQQTPGQGLQFLFEYFSETQRNKGNFPGRFSGRQFSNSRSEMNVSTLELGDSALYLCASSLAPSGTLNEQFFGPGTRLTVL.

This chain connects TRBV5-1 to TRBJ1-5; D is ambiguous. Trimming shortened V by 1 base and J by 4 bases, and 12 bases separated the two germline ends. Germline CDR1 and CDR2: SGHRS and YFSETQ. CDR3 length: 15 residues. CDR3 region: CASSLNVGSNQPQHF. Written as DNA, the CDR3 is TGCGCCAGCAGCTTGAATGTCGGATCTAATCAGCCCCAGCATTTT.

CDR3 nucleotide sequence: TGTGCCAGCAGCCTGGTTTGGGGAGAGGGCAATCAGCCCCAGCATTTT. Its protein is CASSLVWGEGNQPQHF. The V and J genes are TRBV5-5 and TRBJ1-5; D uncertain. V was cut by 4 bases and J by 2 bases, with 16 bases left in between. Per the germline V gene, CDR1 is SGHKS and CDR2 is YYEKEE (reference sequence). The CDR3 is 16 amino acids.

The V gene is TRBV27, the J gene TRBJ2-5, with D possibly being TRBD1 (6 bases). Germline V gene sequence: CDR1 MNHEY, CDR2 SMNVEV (reference sequence). The CDR3 totals 13 residues. V dropped 9 bases and J dropped 0 bases, with 11 bases sitting between them. The CDR3 DNA follows: TGTGCCAGTAGAGGGACAAACCAAGAGACCCAGTACTTC. It yields the protein CASRGTNQETQYF.

The rearrangement links TRBV6-1 to TRBJ1-1; no definite D call. The CDR3 totals 15 residues. With 5 bases removed from V and 0 bases from J, the gap between germline ends came to 13 bases. Germline loops: CDR1 MNHNS, CDR2 SASEGT. This CDR3 is CASSLKQPVNTEAFF. Here the CDR3 DNA reads TGTGCCAGCAGTCTGAAACAACCAGTGAACACTGAAGCTTTCTTT.

The chain uses TRBV12-5 and TRBJ2-1; tentatively, D is TRBD2 (7 bases). Trimming took 3 bases from V and 0 from J, leaving 33 bases between them. Germline loops: CDR1 LGHNT, CDR2 FRNRAP. The CDR3 is 23 residues long. The CDR3 loop is CASGFPKHWTATLAASSYNEQFF. For the CDR3, the DNA is TGTGCTAGTGGTTTTCCCAAACACTGGACAGCCACCCTAGCGGCAAGCTCCTACAATGAGCAGTTCTTC.

This chain connects TRBV7-9 to TRBJ2-7; maybe TRBD2 (6 bases). Germline-derived CDR1 and CDR2 are SEHNR and FQNEAQ (reference sequence). The CDR3 is 13 amino acids. V lost 6 bases and J 2 bases, leaving 11 bases between the germline ends. The CDR3 DNA follows: TGTGCCAGCAGGGGACTCTCGGCCTACGAGCAGTACTTC. Encoded protein: CASRGLSAYEQYF.

This sequence joins TRBV5-1 and TRBJ2-7, with TRBD2 identical over 9 bases. With 2 bases clipped from V and 2 bases from J, the junction kept 2 bases outside the gene matches. This CDR3 is 14 amino acids long. In germline, CDR1 is SGHRS, CDR2 YFSETQ. Here the CDR3 reads CASSFSGGAYEQYF. The CDR3 nucleotides are TGCGCCAGCAGCTTTAGCGGGGGCGCCTACGAGCAGTACTTC.

The V call is TRBV28, the J call TRBJ2-7; TRBD2 matches 7 bases. The CDR3 is 20 amino acids. V dropped 6 bases and J dropped 3; count of bases not matched to a gene: 26. CDR1 and CDR2 (germline): MDHEN, SYDVKM. CDR3 loop: CASSSSSFGGGKDMGYEQYF. The CDR3 bases are TGTGCCAGCAGCTCTTCATCCTTTGGGGGAGGGAAGGATATGGGCTACGAGCAGTACTTC. Full variable domain (remainder filled in from reference TRBV28 and TRBJ2-7): DVKVTQSSRYLVKRTGEKVFLECVQDMDHENMFWYRQDPGLGLRLIYFSYDVKMKEKGDIPEGYSVSREKKERFSLILESASTNQTSMYLCASSSSSFGGGKDMGYEQYFGPGTRLTVT.

This chain connects TRBV11-3 to TRBJ1-2; TRBD1 is a possible D gene (5 bases). Germline loops: CDR1 SGHNT, CDR2 YENEEA. V dropped 5 bases and J dropped 4 bases, with 17 bases sitting between them. CDR3 length equals 15 residues. Written as DNA, the CDR3 is TGTGCCAGCAGCGTTAGCCGGGGCGCGGGCTATGGCTACACCTTC. This encodes CASSVSRGAGYGYTF.

The rearrangement uses TRBV10-2 and TRBJ1-4, with no clear D. The CDR3 extends over 10 amino acids. Trimming pared 7 bases from V and 5 bases from J, leaving 2 bases between. The germline V gene encodes CDR1 WSHSY and CDR2 SAAADI. CDR3 bases: TGCGCCAGCATGAATGAAAAACTGTTTTTT. It is translated as CASMNEKLFF.

The rearrangement uses TRBV6-5 and TRBJ2-7; 7 nucleotides match TRBD1. Germline lookup yields CDR1 MNHEY and CDR2 SVGAGI. Trimming at V came to 0 bases and at J to 3 bases, leaving 5 bases not matched to a gene. This CDR3 contains 15 residues. The CDR3 loop reads CASSYSTGPYYEQYF. The CDR3 nucleotides read TGTGCCAGCAGTTACTCGACAGGGCCCTACTACGAGCAGTACTTC.

J is TRBJ2-2 and V is TRBV5-6; weak D call: TRBD1 (5 bases). The CDR3 length is 13 residues. The V gene lost 4 bases and the J gene lost 6 bases, with 10 bases spanning the gap. Germline lookup yields CDR1 SGHDT and CDR2 YYEEEE. The CDR3 loop reads CASSPQGPGELFF. The CDR3 coding sequence is TGTGCCAGCAGCCCGCAGGGCCCCGGGGAGCTGTTTTTT.

In its sample, this clone was seen a few times. Here the CDR3 reads CASSPVGVIQSGNTIYF. CDR3 sequence (DNA): TGTGCCAGCTCACCAGTCGGGGTCATTCAGTCTGGAAACACCATATATTTT. The chain recombines TRBV18 with TRBJ1-3; D is undetermined. There are 17 residues in the CDR3. V shed 2 bases and J shed 1 base, with 15 bases lying between them. Germline CDR1 and CDR2: KGHSH and LQKENI.

The chain recombines TRBV6-4 with TRBJ2-7, with 8 bases identical to TRBD1. This CDR3 is built from 15 residues. The trim removed 6 bases at V and 0 bases at J, leaving 7 bases unmatched. Germline lookup yields CDR1 MRHNA and CDR2 SNTAGT. The CDR3 is CASSEFQGASYEQYF. The CDR3 DNA reads as TGTGCCAGCAGCGAATTCCAGGGGGCCTCCTACGAGCAGTACTTC.

V and J are TRBV5-1 and TRBJ2-7; TRBD1 is a possible D gene (6 bases). Germline lookup yields CDR1 SGHRS and CDR2 YFSETQ. CDR3 size: 15 residues. V was trimmed by 0 bases and J by 4 bases, leaving 14 bases between them. In DNA form, the CDR3 reads TGCGCCAGCAGCTTGGCATGGGACAACGCATACGAGCAGTACTTC. Encoded protein: CASSLAWDNAYEQYF.

This rearrangement joins TRBV6-6 to TRBJ2-1, with D possibly matching TRBD1 (6 bases). V lost 0 bases and J lost 8, with 11 bases in between. Per germline, CDR1 MNHNY and CDR2 SVGAGI (reference sequence). The CDR3 loop spans 14 amino acids. CDR3 protein: CASSYSTTGYEQFF. Written as DNA, the CDR3 is TGTGCCAGCAGTTACTCGACGACAGGCTATGAGCAGTTCTTC.

The genes are TRBV6-6 and TRBJ1-2; D is unclear. This CDR3 spans 14 amino acids. Germline V gene sequence: CDR1 MNHNY, CDR2 SVGAGI (reference sequence). The V gene lost 7 bases and the J gene lost 8 bases, with 20 bases spanning the gap. The CDR3 loop reads CASILTMGIYGYTF. CDR3 bases: TGTGCCAGCATTTTAACCATGGGGATCTACGGCTACACCTTC.

V and J are TRBV11-1 and TRBJ2-1; TRBD1 agrees at 7 bases. The CDR3 runs to 13 residues. V was clipped by 4 bases and J by 6 bases; unmatched bases: 3. Germline V gene lookup returns CDR1 SGHAT and CDR2 FQDESV (reference sequence). This CDR3 is CASSSNRGNEQFF. DNA of the CDR3: TGTGCCAGCAGCTCAAACAGGGGCAATGAGCAGTTCTTC.

The chain uses TRBV9 and TRBJ2-5; D gene unclear. Trimming removed 4 bases from V and 5 bases from J, with 12 bases in between. Germline-derived CDR1 and CDR2 are SGDLS and YYNGEE. CDR3 length: 13 residues. The DNA of the CDR3 is TGTGCCAGCAGCATCAGCCAGCTGGAGACCCAGTACTTC. Encoded protein: CASSISQLETQYF.

This chain links TRBV19 with TRBJ2-7, with TRBD1 identical over 7 bases. CDR1 and CDR2 (germline): LNHDA, SQIVND (reference sequence). Trimming took 5 bases from V and 0 from J; bases not matched to a gene: 7. This CDR3 contains 15 residues. The CDR3 protein is CASSAGRGSSYEQYF. CDR3 in DNA: TGTGCCAGTAGTGCTGGCAGGGGGAGCTCCTACGAGCAGTACTTC.

The chain combines TRBV28 with TRBJ2-4, with D perhaps TRBD1 (7 bases). The germline CDR1 and CDR2 sequences are MDHEN and SYDVKM. The V gene lost 5 bases and the J gene lost 0 bases, with 17 bases spanning the gap. This CDR3 comprises 17 residues. CDR3 sequence reads: CASSLTGAGLAKNIQYF. In DNA form, the CDR3 reads TGTGCCAGCAGTCTTACAGGGGCGGGACTAGCCAAAAACATTCAGTACTTC.

For the CDR3, the DNA is TGTGCCAGCAGTTTTCGGGGGGAGCTGTTTTTT. Residues: CASSFRGELFF. The genes are TRBV6-5 and TRBJ2-2; D uncertain. Trimming stripped 4 bases from V and 8 bases from J, with 5 bases between. CDR3 length: 11 amino acids. Germline assignment: CDR1 MNHEY and CDR2 SVGAGI.

The chain is built from TRBV7-2 and TRBJ2-3, with D unclear. Germline CDR1 is SGHTA and CDR2 is FQGNSA. The CDR3 is made up of 14 amino acids. Trimming took 5 bases from V and 2 from J, leaving 11 bases between them. CDR3 nucleotides: TGTGCCAGCAGCGCCAGCCGAGACACAGATACGCAGTATTTT. Translated: CASSASRDTDTQYF.

This rearrangement joins TRBV28 to TRBJ2-1, with a weak D call TRBD2 (6 bases). Trimming removed 4 bases from V and 9 bases from J, with 19 bases in between. Germline assignment: CDR1 MDHEN and CDR2 SYDVKM. There are 15 residues in the CDR3. CDR3: CASSYWTSSGSEQFF. The CDR3 DNA is TGTGCCAGCAGTTATTGGACGAGTAGCGGTAGTGAGCAGTTCTTC. Supplemented by reference TRBV28 and TRBJ2-1, the full variable domain reads DVKVTQSSRYLVKRTGEKVFLECVQDMDHENMFWYRQDPGLGLRLIYFSYDVKMKEKGDIPEGYSVSREKKERFSLILESASTNQTSMYLCASSYWTSSGSEQFFGPGTRLTVL.

J is TRBJ2-7 and V is TRBV21-1. TRBV21-1 has pseudogene status. CDR3 length: 19 amino acids. DNA for the CDR3: TGTGCCAGCAGCAATAAAGCCGACCGAAAAACAAATGCATCCTACGAGCAGTACTTC. Translation gives CASSNKADRKTNASYEQYF.

The chain recombines TRBV10-2 with TRBJ2-2; TRBD2 is a possible D gene (6 bases). Germline-derived CDR1 and CDR2 are WSHSY and SAAADI. The germline V and J ends were trimmed by 0 bases and 7 bases, with 6 bases remaining between them. The CDR3 consists of 13 residues. The CDR3 region is CASSESGGGELFF. The CDR3 region has the DNA TGCGCCAGCAGTGAGTCGGGGGGCGGGGAGCTGTTTTTT.

The DNA of the CDR3 is TGTGCCAGCAGTTCCGGGACAGGGTATCTAATGAACACCGGGGAGCTGTTTTTT. This codes for CASSSGTGYLMNTGELFF. The chain employs TRBV2 and TRBJ2-2; TRBD1 matches at 9 bases. The V and J ends lost 5 bases and 1 base, in that order; junction bases with no gene match: 11. CDR1 SNHLY and CDR2 FYNNEI come from the germline V gene. This CDR3 is built from 18 residues.

This chain joins TRBV25-1 and TRBJ2-3, with 8 positions matching TRBD1. The CDR3 covers 17 residues. Germline CDR1 reads MGHDK; CDR2 reads SYGVNS. The V segment lost 4 bases and the J segment 2 bases; nucleotides outside the gene matches: 11. The CDR3 bases are TGTGCCAGCAGTGGAAACTTCGGACAGGGACCCACAGATACGCAGTATTTT. This encodes CASSGNFGQGPTDTQYF.